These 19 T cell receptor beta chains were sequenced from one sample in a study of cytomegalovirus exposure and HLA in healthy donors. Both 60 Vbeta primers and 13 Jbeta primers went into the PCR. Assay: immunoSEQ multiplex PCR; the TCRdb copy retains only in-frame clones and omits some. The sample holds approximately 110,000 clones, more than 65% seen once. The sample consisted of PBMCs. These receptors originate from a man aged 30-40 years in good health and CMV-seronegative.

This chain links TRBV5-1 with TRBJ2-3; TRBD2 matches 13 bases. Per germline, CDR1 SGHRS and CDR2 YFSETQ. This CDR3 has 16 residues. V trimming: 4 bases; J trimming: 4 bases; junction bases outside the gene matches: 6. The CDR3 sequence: CASSPRTSGGADTQYF. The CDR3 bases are TGCGCCAGCAGCCCCAGGACTAGCGGGGGTGCAGATACGCAGTATTTT.

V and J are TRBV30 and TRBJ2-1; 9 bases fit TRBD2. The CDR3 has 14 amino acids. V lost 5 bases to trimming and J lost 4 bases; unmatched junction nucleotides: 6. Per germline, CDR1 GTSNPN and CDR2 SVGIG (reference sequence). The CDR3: CAWGGLARYNEQFF. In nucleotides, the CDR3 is TGTGCCTGGGGCGGACTAGCGCGATACAATGAGCAGTTCTTC.

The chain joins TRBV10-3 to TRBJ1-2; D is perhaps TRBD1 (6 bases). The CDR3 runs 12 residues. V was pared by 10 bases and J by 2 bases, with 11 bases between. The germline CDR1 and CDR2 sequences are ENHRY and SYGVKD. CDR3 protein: CASTGYNYGYTF. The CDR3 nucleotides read TGTGCCAGCACAGGGTACAACTATGGCTACACCTTC.

The CDR3 DNA reads TGTGCCAGCAGCTCCCCCCTCGGCGAGCAGTACTTC. It codes for CASSSPLGEQYF. V usage is TRBV7-9 and J usage is TRBJ2-7; D gene ambiguous. This CDR3 spans 12 amino acids. Trimming cost V 4 bases and J 6 bases, with 10 bases left between them. Germline CDR1 reads SEHNR; CDR2 reads FQNEAQ (reference sequence).

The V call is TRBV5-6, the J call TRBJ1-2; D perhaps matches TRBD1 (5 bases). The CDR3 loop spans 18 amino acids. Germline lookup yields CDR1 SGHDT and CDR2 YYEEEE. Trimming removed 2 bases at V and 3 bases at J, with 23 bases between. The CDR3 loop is CASSLGIKGIPSDYGYTF. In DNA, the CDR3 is TGTGCCAGCAGCTTAGGGATCAAGGGGATTCCTAGTGACTATGGCTACACCTTC.

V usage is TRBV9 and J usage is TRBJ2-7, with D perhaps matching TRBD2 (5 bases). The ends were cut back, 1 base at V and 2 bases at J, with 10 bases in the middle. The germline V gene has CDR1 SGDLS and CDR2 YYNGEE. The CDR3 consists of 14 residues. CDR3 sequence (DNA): TGTGCCAGCAGCGTAACCGGGGTGGCCTACGAGCAGTACTTC. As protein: CASSVTGVAYEQYF.

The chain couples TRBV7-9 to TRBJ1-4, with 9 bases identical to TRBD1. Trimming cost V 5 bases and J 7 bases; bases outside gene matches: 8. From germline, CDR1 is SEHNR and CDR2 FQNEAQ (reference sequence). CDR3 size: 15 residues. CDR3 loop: CASSLTGGRSEKLFF. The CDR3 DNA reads TGTGCCAGCAGCCTAACAGGGGGCAGGAGTGAAAAACTGTTTTTT.

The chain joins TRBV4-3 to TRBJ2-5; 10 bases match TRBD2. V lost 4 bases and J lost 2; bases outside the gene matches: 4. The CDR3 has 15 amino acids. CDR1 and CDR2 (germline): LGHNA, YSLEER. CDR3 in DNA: TGCGCCAGCAGCCGAATACTAGCGGGGCAAGAGACCCAGTACTTC. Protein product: CASSRILAGQETQYF.

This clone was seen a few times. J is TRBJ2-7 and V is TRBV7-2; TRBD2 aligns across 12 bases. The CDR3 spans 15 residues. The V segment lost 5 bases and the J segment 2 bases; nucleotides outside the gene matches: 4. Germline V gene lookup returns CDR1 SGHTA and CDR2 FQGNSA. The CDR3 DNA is TGTGCCAGCAGCGCCCTAGCGGGAGGGACCTACGAGCAGTACTTC. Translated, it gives CASSALAGGTYEQYF.

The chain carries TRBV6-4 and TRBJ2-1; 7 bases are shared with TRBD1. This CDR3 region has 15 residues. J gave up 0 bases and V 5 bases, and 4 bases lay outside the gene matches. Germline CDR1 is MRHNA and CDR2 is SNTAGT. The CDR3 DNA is TGTGCCAGCAGTAGACAGGGCGCCTCCTACAATGAGCAGTTCTTC. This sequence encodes CASSRQGASYNEQFF.

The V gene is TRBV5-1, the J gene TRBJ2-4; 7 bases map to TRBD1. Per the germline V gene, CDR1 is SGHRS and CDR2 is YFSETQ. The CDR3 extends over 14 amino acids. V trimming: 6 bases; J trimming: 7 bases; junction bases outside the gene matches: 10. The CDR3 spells CASKGGDGENIQYF. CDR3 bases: TGCGCCAGCAAAGGGGGCGATGGGGAGAACATTCAGTACTTC. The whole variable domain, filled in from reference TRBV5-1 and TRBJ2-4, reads KAGVTQTPRYLIKTRGQQVTLSCSPISGHRSVSWYQQTPGQGLQFLFEYFSETQRNKGNFPGRFSGRQFSNSRSEMNVSTLELGDSALYLCASKGGDGENIQYFGAGTRLSVL.

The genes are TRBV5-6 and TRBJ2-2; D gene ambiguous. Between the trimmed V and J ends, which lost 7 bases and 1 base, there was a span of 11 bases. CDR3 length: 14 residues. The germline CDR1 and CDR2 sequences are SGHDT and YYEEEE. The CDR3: CASRVRRNTGELFF. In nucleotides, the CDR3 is TGTGCCAGCCGTGTTAGAAGGAACACCGGGGAGCTGTTTTTT.

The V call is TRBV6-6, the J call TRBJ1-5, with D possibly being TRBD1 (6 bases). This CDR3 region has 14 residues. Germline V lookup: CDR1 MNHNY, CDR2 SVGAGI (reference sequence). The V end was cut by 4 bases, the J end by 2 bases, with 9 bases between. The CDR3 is CASSSQGRNQPQHF. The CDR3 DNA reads TGTGCCAGCAGTTCACAGGGCCGCAATCAGCCCCAGCATTTT.

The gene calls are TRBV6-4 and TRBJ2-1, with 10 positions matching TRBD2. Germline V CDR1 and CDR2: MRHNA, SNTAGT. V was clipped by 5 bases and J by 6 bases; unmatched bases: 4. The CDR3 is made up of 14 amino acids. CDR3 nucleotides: TGTGCCAGCAGTAGGCTAGCGGGAGCCAATGAGCAGTTCTTC. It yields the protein CASSRLAGANEQFF.

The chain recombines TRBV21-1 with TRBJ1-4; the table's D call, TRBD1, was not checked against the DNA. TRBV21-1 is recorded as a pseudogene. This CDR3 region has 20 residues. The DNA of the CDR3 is TGTGCCAGCAGCAAACCCCTCAGCAAAATAGGGGCAGACCTCCGAGAAAAACTGTTTTTT. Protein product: CASSKPLSKIGADLREKLFF.

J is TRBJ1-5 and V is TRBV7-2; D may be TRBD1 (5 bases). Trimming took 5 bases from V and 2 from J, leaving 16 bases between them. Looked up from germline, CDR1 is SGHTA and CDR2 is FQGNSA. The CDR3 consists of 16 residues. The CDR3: CASSAISGIGNQPQHF. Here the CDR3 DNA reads TGTGCCAGCAGCGCCATCTCAGGGATCGGCAATCAGCCCCAGCATTTT.

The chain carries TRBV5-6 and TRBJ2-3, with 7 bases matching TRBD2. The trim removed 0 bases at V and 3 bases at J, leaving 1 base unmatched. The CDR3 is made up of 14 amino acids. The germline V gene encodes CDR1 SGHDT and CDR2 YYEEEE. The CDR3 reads CASSLGLATDTQYF. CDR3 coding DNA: TGTGCCAGCAGCTTGGGACTAGCAACAGATACGCAGTATTTT.

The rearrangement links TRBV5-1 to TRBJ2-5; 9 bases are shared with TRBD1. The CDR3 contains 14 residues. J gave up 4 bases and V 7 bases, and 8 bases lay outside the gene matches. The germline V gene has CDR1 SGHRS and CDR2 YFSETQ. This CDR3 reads CASAEQGAGETQYF. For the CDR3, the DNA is TGCGCCAGCGCAGAACAGGGGGCCGGAGAGACCCAGTACTTC.

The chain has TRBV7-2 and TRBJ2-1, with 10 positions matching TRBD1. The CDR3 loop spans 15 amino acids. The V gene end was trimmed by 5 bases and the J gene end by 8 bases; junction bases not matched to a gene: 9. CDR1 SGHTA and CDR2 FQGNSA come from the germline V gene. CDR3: CASSQAGTGVHEQFF. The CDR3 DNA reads TGTGCCAGCAGCCAGGCCGGGACAGGGGTCCATGAGCAGTTCTTC.